The T cell receptor beta chain described here comes from a study of blood T cell repertoires in COVID-19. Study background: Acute and convalescent COVID-19 specimens originated in the United States, Italy and Spain.

TCRdb's copy holds only in-frame clones and misses some; the assay was immunoSEQ multiplex PCR. The data contain 490,000 or so clones, less than 90% of them seen just once; the ten biggest clones take up roughly 8.5%. This CDR3 region has 16 residues. V lost 5 bases and J lost 0, with 16 bases in between. The V gene's germline CDR1 is SGHVS and CDR2 FQNEAQ. The sequence came from a woman in her sixties who had recovered from COVID-19. The J gene is TRBJ1-1, the V gene TRBV7-8; D is ambiguous. Specimen: PBMCs or T cells enriched from blood (not recorded which). The CDR3 region is CASSPSSRIMNTEAFF. Written as DNA, the CDR3 is TGTGCCAGCAGCCCCTCTTCCAGAATCATGAACACTGAAGCTTTCTTT.